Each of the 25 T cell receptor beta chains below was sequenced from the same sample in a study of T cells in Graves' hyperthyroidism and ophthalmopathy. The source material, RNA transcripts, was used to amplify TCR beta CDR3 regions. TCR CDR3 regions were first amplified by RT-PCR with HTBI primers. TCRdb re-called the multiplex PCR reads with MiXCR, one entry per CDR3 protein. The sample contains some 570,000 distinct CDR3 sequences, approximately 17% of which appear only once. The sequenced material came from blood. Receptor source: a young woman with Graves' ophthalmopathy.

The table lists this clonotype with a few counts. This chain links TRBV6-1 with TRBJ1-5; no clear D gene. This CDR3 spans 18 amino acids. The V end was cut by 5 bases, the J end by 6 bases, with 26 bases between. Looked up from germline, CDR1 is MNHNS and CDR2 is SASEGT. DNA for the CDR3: TGTGCCAGCAGTCCCTCGAACGTTGACCGCTTTTTCGCTCAGCCCCAGCATTTT. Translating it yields CASSPSNVDRFFAQPQHF.

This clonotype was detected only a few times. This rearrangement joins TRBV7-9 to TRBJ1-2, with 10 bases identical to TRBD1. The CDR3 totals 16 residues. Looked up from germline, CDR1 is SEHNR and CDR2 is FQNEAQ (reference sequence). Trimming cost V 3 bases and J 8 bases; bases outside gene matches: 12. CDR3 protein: CASSFGTGESMSGYTF. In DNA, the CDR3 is TGTGCCAGCAGCTTCGGGACAGGGGAATCTATGAGCGGCTACACCTTC.

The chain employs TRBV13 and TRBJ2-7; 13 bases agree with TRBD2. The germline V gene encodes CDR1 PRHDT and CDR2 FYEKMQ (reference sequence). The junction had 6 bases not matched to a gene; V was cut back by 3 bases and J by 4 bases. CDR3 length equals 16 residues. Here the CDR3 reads CASSLGLAGYRYEQYF. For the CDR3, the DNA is TGTGCCAGCAGCTTGGGACTAGCGGGGTATCGTTACGAGCAGTACTTC.

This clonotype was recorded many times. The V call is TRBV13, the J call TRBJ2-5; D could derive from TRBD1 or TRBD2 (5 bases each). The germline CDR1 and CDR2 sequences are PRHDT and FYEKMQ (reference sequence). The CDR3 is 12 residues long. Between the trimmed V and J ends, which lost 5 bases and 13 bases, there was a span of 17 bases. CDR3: CASSPGTTSLYF. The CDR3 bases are TGTGCCAGCAGCCCCGGGACCACCAGCTTGTACTTC.

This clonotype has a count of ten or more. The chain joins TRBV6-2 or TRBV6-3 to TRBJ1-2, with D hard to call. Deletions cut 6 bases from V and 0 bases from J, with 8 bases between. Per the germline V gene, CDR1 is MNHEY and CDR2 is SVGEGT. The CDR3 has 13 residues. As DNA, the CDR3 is TGTGCCAGCAGGTACGGGTCTAACTATGGCTACACCTTC. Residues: CASRYGSNYGYTF.

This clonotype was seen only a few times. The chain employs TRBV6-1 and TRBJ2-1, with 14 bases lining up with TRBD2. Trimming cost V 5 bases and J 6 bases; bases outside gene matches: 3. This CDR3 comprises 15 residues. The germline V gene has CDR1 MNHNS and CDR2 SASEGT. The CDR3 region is CASSTGLAGVNEQFF. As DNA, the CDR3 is TGTGCCAGCAGTACGGGACTAGCGGGAGTCAATGAGCAGTTCTTC.

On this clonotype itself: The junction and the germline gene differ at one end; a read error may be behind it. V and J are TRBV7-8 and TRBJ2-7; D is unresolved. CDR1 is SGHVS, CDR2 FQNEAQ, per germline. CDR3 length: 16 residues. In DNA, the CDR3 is TGCGCCAGCAGCCAAGAGGTTCTAGGAGTAGACTACGAGCAGTACTTC. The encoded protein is CASSQEVLGVDYEQYF.

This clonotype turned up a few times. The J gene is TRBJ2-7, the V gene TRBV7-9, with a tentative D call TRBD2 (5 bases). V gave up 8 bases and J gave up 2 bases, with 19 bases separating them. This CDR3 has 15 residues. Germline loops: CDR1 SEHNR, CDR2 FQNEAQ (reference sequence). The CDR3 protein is CASVVGEETPYEQYF. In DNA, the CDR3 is TGTGCCAGCGTGGTCGGGGAAGAGACTCCCTACGAGCAGTACTTC.

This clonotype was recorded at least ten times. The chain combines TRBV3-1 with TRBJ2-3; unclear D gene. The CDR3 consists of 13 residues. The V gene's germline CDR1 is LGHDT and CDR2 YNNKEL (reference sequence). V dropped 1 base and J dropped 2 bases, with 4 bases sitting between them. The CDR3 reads CASSQVLTDTQYF. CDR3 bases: TGTGCCAGCAGCCAAGTCCTCACAGATACGCAGTATTTT.

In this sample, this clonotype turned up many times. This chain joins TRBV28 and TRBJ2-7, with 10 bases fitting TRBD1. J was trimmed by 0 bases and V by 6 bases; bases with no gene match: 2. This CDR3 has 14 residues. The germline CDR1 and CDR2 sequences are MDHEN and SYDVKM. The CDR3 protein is CASRGTGVSYEQYF. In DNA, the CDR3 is TGTGCCAGCAGGGGGACAGGGGTCTCCTACGAGCAGTACTTC.

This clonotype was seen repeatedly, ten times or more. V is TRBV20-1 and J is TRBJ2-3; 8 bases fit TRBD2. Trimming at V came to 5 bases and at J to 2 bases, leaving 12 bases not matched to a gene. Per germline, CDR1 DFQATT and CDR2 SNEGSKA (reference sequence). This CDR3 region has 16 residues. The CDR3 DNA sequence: TGCAGTGCTTTCGTCCACTACGGGGGGGCCACAGATACGCAGTATTTT. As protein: CSAFVHYGGATDTQYF.

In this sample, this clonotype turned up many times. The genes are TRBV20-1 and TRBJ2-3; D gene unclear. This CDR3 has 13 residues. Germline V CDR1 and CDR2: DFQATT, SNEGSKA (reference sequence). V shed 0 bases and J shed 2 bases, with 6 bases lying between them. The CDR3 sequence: CSARDPITDTQYF. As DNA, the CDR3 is TGCAGTGCTAGAGATCCAATCACAGATACGCAGTATTTT.

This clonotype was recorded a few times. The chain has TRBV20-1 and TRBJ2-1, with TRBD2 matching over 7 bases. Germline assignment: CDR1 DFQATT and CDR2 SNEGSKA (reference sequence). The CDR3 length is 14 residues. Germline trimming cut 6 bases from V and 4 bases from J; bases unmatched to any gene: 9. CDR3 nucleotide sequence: TGCAGTGCCGACGGCGGGAGAGGGTACAATGAGCAGTTCTTC. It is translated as CSADGGRGYNEQFF.

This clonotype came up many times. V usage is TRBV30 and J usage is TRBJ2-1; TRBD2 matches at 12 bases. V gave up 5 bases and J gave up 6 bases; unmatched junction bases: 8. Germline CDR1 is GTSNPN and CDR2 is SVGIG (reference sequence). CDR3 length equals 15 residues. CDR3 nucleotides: TGTGCCTGGGGTTCTAGCGGGAGGGATTCCAATGAGCAGTTCTTC. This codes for CAWGSSGRDSNEQFF. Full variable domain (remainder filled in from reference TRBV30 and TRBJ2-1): SQTIHQWPATLVQPVGSPLSLECTVEGTSNPNLYWYRQAAGRGLQLLFYSVGIGQISSEVPQNLSASRPQDRQFILSSKKLLLSDSGFYLCAWGSSGRDSNEQFFGPGTRLTVL.

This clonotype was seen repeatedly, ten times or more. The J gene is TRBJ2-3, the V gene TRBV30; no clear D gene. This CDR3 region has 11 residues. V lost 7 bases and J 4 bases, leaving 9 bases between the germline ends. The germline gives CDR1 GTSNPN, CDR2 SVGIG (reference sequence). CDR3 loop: CAYQWADTQYF. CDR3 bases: TGTGCCTACCAGTGGGCAGATACGCAGTATTTT.

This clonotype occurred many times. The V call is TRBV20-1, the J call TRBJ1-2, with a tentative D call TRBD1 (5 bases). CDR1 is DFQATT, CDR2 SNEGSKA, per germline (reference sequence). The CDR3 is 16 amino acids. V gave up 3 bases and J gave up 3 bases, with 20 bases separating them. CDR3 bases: TGCAGTGCTAGTCCCTTGTCCGGCGGGGCGGACTATGGCTACACCTTC. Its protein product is CSASPLSGGADYGYTF.

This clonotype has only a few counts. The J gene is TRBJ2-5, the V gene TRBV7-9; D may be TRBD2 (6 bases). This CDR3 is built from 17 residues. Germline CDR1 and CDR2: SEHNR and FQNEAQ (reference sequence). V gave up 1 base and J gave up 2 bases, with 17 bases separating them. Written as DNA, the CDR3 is TGTGCCAGCAGCTTAGGGGCGGGACTCCCGCGTCAAGAGACCCAGTACTTC. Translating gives CASSLGAGLPRQETQYF.

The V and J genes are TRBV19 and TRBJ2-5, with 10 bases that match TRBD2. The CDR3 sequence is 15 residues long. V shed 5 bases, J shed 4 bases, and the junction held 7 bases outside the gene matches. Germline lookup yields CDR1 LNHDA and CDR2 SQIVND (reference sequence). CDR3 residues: CASSLRTSGRETQYF. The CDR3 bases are TGTGCCAGTAGTCTAAGGACTAGCGGTAGAGAGACCCAGTACTTC.

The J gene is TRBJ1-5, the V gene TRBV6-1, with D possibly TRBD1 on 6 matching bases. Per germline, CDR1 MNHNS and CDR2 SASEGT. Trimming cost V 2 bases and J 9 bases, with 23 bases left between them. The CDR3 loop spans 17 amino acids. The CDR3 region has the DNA TGTGCCAGCAGTGAAAGTCCCACCGACAGGCACTTGACGCCCCAGCATTTT. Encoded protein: CASSESPTDRHLTPQHF.

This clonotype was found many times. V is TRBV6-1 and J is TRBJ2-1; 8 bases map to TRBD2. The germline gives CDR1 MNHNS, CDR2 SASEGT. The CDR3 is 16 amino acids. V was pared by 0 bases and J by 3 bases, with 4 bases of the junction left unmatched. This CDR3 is CASSEARGGLYNEQFF. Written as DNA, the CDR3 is TGTGCCAGCAGTGAAGCCCGGGGGGGCCTCTACAATGAGCAGTTCTTC.

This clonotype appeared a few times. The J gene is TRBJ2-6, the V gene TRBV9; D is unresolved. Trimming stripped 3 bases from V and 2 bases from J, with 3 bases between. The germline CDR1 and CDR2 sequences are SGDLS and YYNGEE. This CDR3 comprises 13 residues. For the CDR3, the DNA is TGTGCCAGCAGCGACACTGGGGCCAACGTCCTGACTTTC. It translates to CASSDTGANVLTF.

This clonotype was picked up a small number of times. This CDR3 reads CASSWARDLNEKLFF. For the CDR3, the DNA is TGTGCCAGCAGTTGGGCCAGAGACCTGAATGAAAAACTGTTTTTT. The gene calls are TRBV27 and TRBJ1-4; D gene unclear. This CDR3 is built from 15 residues. V was pared by 4 bases and J by 5 bases, with 14 bases between. The V gene's germline CDR1 is MNHEY and CDR2 SMNVEV (reference sequence).

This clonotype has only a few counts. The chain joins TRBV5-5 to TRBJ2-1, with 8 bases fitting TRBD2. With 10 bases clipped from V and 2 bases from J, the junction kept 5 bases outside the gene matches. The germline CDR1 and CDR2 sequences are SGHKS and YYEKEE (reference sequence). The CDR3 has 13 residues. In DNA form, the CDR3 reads TGTGCCCCGGGGGGGAGGGCCTACAATGAGCAGTTCTTC. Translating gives CAPGGRAYNEQFF.

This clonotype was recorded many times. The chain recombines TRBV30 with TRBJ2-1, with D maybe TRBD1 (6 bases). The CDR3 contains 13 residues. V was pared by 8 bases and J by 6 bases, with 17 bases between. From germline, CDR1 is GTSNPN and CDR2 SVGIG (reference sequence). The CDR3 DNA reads TGTGCCGTAACAGGGCCTACTCGCAATGAGCAGTTCTTC. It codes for CAVTGPTRNEQFF.

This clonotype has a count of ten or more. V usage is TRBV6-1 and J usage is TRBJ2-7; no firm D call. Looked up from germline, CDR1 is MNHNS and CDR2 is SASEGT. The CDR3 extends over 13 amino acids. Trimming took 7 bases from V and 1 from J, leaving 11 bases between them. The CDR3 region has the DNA TGTGCCAGCACCGTACTTCTATCCTACGAGCAGTACTTC. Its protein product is CASTVLLSYEQYF.